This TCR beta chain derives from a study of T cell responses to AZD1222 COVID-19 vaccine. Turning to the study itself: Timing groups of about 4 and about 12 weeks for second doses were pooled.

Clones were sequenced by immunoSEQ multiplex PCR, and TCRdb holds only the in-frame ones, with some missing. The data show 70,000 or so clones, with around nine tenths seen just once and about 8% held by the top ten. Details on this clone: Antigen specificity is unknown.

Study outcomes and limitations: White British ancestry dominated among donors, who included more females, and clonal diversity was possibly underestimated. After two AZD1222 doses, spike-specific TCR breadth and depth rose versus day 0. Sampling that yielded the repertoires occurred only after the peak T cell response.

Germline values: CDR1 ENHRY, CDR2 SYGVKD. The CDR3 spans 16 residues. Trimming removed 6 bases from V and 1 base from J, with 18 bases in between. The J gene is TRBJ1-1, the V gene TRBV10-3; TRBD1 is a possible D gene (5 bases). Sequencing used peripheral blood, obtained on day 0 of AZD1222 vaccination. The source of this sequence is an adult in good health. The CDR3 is CAISPGLGTTNTEAFF. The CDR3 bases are TGTGCCATCAGCCCGGGACTAGGGACCACGAACACTGAAGCTTTCTTT.